The clone carrying this T cell receptor beta chain occurred a few times. The antigen remains unidentified. Amplification by 5'RACE using constant-segment primers produced TCR alpha and TCR beta cDNA libraries that carried sample barcodes and UMIs. From the 5' RACE reads, TCRdb called clonotypes with MiXCR, one entry per CDR3 protein. The sample holds about 320,000 distinct CDR3 sequences, roughly an eighth seen once. Trimming pared 0 bases from V and 2 bases from J, leaving 11 bases between. CDR3 length equals 15 residues. Germline values: CDR1 SGDLS, CDR2 YYNGEE. This record comes from a study of T-cell memory formation after mild COVID-19. The study's findings and limits: The finding that pre-infection memory included some responding clones suggested that cross-reactive memory joined. Contracting CD4+ clones were located mainly in CM and EM, and CD8+ clones in EMRA.

The sample was PBMCs or a T cell subset sorted from them (not recorded which). The receptor was derived from a man aged 18 to 29 who had mild COVID-19 (a few samples of this study predate the infection). Cell type and time point are not known. V and J are TRBV9 and TRBJ2-5; weak D call: TRBD2 (5 bases). CDR3 amino acids: CASSVAGGYQETQYF. CDR3 sequence (DNA): TGTGCCAGCAGCGTAGCGGGCGGGTATCAAGAGACCCAGTACTTC.